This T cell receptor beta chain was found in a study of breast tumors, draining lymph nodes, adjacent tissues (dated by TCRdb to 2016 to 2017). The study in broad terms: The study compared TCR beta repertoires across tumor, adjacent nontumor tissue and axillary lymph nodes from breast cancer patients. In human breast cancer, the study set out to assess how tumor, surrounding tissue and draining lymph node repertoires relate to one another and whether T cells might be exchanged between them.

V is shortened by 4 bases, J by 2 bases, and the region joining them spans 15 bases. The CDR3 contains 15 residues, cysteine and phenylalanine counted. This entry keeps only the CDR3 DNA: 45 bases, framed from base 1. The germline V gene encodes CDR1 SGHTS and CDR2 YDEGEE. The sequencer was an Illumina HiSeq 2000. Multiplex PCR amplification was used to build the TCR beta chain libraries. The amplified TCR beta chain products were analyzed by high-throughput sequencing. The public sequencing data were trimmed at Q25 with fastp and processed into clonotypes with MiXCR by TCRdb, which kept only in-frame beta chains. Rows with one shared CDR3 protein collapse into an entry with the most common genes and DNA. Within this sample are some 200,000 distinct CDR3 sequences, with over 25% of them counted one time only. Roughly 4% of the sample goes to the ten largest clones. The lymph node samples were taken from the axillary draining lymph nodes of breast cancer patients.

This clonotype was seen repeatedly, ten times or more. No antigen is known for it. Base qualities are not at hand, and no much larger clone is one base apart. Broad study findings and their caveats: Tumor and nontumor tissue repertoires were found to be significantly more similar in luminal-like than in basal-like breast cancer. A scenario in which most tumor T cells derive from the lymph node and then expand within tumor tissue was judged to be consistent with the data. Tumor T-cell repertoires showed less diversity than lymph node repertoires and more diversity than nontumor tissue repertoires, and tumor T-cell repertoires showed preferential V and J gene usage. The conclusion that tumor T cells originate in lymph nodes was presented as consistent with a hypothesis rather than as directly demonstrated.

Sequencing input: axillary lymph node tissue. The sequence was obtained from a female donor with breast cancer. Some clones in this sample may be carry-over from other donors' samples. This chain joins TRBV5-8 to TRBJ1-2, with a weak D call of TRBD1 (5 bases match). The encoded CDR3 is CASSTLWGANYGYTF. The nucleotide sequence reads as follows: TGTGCCAGCAGCACCCTGTGGGGCGCCAACTATGGCTACACCTTC. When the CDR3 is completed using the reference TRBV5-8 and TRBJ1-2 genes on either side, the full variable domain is EAGVTQSPTHLIKTRGQQATLRCSPISGHTSVYWYQQALGLGLQFLLWYDEGEERNRGNFPPRFSGRQFPNYSSELNVNALELEDSALYLCASSTLWGANYGYTFGSGTRLTVV.